The 24 T cell receptor beta chains presented below share a single source sample, sequenced in a study of control samples from healthy donors and cancer patients. Sequencing used immunoSEQ multiplex PCR; TCRdb keeps in-frame clones, though not all of them. The data hold 350,000 to 450,000 clones, with more than 80% observed a single time. Sequences were obtained from PBMCs. These receptors were taken from a man aged 35 to 55 with head and neck cancer.

The chain carries TRBV28 and TRBJ2-1; TRBD2 agrees at 8 bases. This CDR3 has 16 residues. Per the germline V gene, CDR1 is MDHEN and CDR2 is SYDVKM. J was trimmed by 5 bases and V by 0 bases; bases with no gene match: 6. The CDR3, as DNA: TGTGCCAGCAGTTTATGGTCCAGCGGGAGCAACAATGAGCAGTTCTTC. It encodes CASSLWSSGSNNEQFF.

V usage is TRBV27 and J usage is TRBJ2-3; 10 bases agree with TRBD2. The germline CDR1 and CDR2 sequences are MNHEY and SMNVEV (reference sequence). V trimming: 2 bases; J trimming: 0 bases; junction bases outside the gene matches: 2. The CDR3 is 16 residues long. CDR3 in amino acids: CASSLVLAGSTDTQYF. CDR3 nucleotides: TGTGCCAGCAGTTTAGTACTAGCGGGGAGCACAGATACGCAGTATTTT.

V gene TRBV5-1 combines with J gene TRBJ2-4; D might be TRBD2 (5 bases). Between the trimmed V and J ends, which lost 4 bases and 9 bases, there was a span of 17 bases. CDR3 size: 14 residues. Germline CDR1 reads SGHRS; CDR2 reads YFSETQ. For the CDR3, the DNA is TGCGCCAGCAGCAGTACCGAGGTTGGAGGCATTCAGTACTTC. Translated, it gives CASSSTEVGGIQYF.

The V call is TRBV29-1, the J call TRBJ1-2, with 8 bases aligning to TRBD1. Germline V gene lookup returns CDR1 SQVTM and CDR2 ANQGSEA. The trim removed 7 bases at V and 4 bases at J, leaving 11 bases unmatched. This CDR3 is built from 14 residues. This chain's CDR3 is CSALSGTGFYGYTF. CDR3 nucleotides: TGCAGCGCATTATCCGGGACAGGCTTCTATGGCTACACCTTC.

The chain is built from TRBV7-3 and TRBJ1-3; maybe TRBD1 (5 bases). Germline CDR1 is SGHTA and CDR2 is FQGTGA. V shed 2 bases and J shed 4 bases, with 12 bases lying between them. CDR3 length: 15 amino acids. The CDR3 reads CASSLQGGGGNTIYF. In DNA, the CDR3 is TGTGCCAGCAGCTTACAGGGCGGTGGGGGAAACACCATATATTTT. Combining the CDR3 with reference TRBV7-3 and TRBJ1-3 gives the whole variable domain GAGVSQTPSNKVTEKGKYVELRCDPISGHTALYWYRQSLGQGPEFLIYFQGTGAADDSGLPNDRFFAVRPEGSVSTLKIQRTERGDSAVYLCASSLQGGGGNTIYFGEGSWLTVV.

The rearrangement links TRBV28 to TRBJ2-1; D not resolved. The CDR3 extends over 11 amino acids. CDR1 is MDHEN and CDR2 is SYDVKM in the germline V gene. V was pared by 2 bases and J by 10 bases, with 6 bases between. The CDR3 here is CASSLPTEQFF. The CDR3 bases are TGTGCCAGCAGTTTACCCACCGAGCAGTTCTTC.

DNA for the CDR3: TGTGCCAGCAGCCAAGGGGGAGGACAGGGTCCCTTCTATGGCTACACCTTC. Translated, it gives CASSQGGGQGPFYGYTF. The genes are TRBV3-1 (or the pseudogene TRBV3-2) and TRBJ1-2; 8 positions agree with TRBD1. V lost 1 base and J lost 4; bases outside the gene matches: 11. Per the germline V gene, CDR1 is LGHDT and CDR2 is YNNKEL (reference sequence). The CDR3 sequence is 17 residues long.

The CDR3 nucleotides read TGTGCCAGCTCGCAGGGACAGGCCACCAATCAGCCCCAGCATTTT. It encodes CASSQGQATNQPQHF. The chain couples TRBV18 to TRBJ1-5; 8 bases fit TRBD1. V shed 6 bases, J shed 3 bases, and the junction held 7 bases outside the gene matches. Per the germline V gene, CDR1 is KGHSH and CDR2 is LQKENI. CDR3 length: 15 residues.

CDR3 in DNA: TGTGCCAGCAGTTTCACCCGATATCAGCCCCAGCATTTT. This encodes CASSFTRYQPQHF. The chain couples TRBV12-3 or TRBV12-4 to TRBJ1-5; D not certain. V shed 3 bases and J shed 5 bases, with 8 bases lying between them. The CDR3 is made up of 13 amino acids.

V usage is TRBV28 and J usage is TRBJ2-7, with D unclear. The CDR3 totals 13 residues. Trimming removed 2 bases at V and 1 base at J, with 6 bases between. The germline CDR1 and CDR2 sequences are MDHEN and SYDVKM. CDR3 loop: CASSLLQSYEQYF. CDR3 in DNA: TGTGCCAGCAGTTTACTACAGTCCTACGAGCAGTACTTC.

This clone appeared a single time. V gene TRBV10-3 combines with J gene TRBJ2-5; 7 bases align to TRBD1. The V gene's germline CDR1 is ENHRY and CDR2 SYGVKD. V shed 6 bases and J 1 base; nucleotides not matched to a gene: 5. The CDR3 runs to 14 residues. The CDR3, as DNA: TGTGCCATCAGCGGGGACAGAGCCCAAGAGACCCAGTACTTC. Residues: CAISGDRAQETQYF.

This clone appeared a single time. The chain is built from TRBV29-1 and TRBJ2-6; 8 bases fit TRBD1. Germline loops: CDR1 SQVTM, CDR2 ANQGSEA. Trimming removed 6 bases from V and 1 base from J; junction bases left unmatched: 8. There are 16 residues in the CDR3. The CDR3 DNA is TGCAGCGTAGGACGGACAGGGCAATCTGGGGCCAACGTCCTGACTTTC. Translation gives CSVGRTGQSGANVLTF.

This chain links TRBV6-2 or TRBV6-3 with TRBJ1-1, with a tentative D call TRBD1 (6 bases). The CDR3 runs 15 residues. The ends were cut back, 2 bases at V and 1 base at J, with 11 bases in the middle. Germline CDR1 reads MNHEY; CDR2 reads SVGEGT. The CDR3 sequence: CASSYKGVQNTEAFF. CDR3 sequence (DNA): TGTGCCAGCAGTTACAAGGGGGTCCAGAACACTGAAGCTTTCTTT.

The count of this clone is one. The chain employs TRBV5-6 and TRBJ1-1; the D is unclear. V gave up 0 bases and J gave up 10 bases, with 10 bases separating them. There are 12 residues in the CDR3. Germline CDR1 reads SGHDT; CDR2 reads YYEEEE. The DNA of the CDR3 is TGTGCCAGCAGCTTGGCCGGGTGGGGAGCTTTCTTT. Amino acid sequence: CASSLAGWGAFF.

This rearrangement joins TRBV19 to TRBJ2-6; 11 bases are a match to TRBD1. The V gene end was trimmed by 4 bases and the J gene end by 2 bases; junction bases not matched to a gene: 4. The CDR3 extends over 17 amino acids. From germline, CDR1 is LNHDA and CDR2 SQIVND (reference sequence). CDR3 nucleotide sequence: TGTGCCAGTAGTAGGACAGGGGGCTTCGCTGGGGCCAACGTCCTGACTTTC. Translated, it gives CASSRTGGFAGANVLTF.

The chain uses TRBV7-6 and TRBJ1-4; the D gene is possibly TRBD1 (6 bases). The CDR3 runs 15 residues. Trimming removed 1 base from V and 7 bases from J, with 13 bases in between. Looked up from germline, CDR1 is SGHVS and CDR2 is FNYEAQ. Written as DNA, the CDR3 is TGTGCCAGCAGCTTAGGCCAGGGGCGAGGTGAAAAACTGTTTTTT. Protein product: CASSLGQGRGEKLFF.

This chain connects TRBV6-5 to TRBJ2-7, with a weak D call TRBD2 (6 bases). Trimming stripped 6 bases from V and 13 bases from J, with 16 bases between. The germline V gene has CDR1 MNHEY and CDR2 SVGAGI. The CDR3 has 11 residues. CDR3 region: CASRTGWEEYF. As DNA, the CDR3 is TGTGCCAGCAGGACGGGGTGGGAGGAATACTTC.

The chain is built from TRBV11-3 and TRBJ2-3; maybe TRBD2 (6 bases). The CDR3 spans 16 residues. Germline V gives CDR1 SGHNT, CDR2 YENEEA. Between the trimmed V and J ends, which lost 1 base and 5 bases, there was a span of 16 bases. For the CDR3, the DNA is TGTGCCAGCAGCTTAGGTCCAGCGGGTTTACAAGATACGCAGTATTTT. Its translation: CASSLGPAGLQDTQYF.

CDR3 amino acids: CASSFGTDTQYF. CDR3 DNA sequence: TGTGCCAGCAGCTTCGGCACAGATACGCAGTATTTT. The chain uses TRBV11-2 and TRBJ2-3; D unclear. CDR3 size: 12 residues. Germline V lookup: CDR1 SGHAT, CDR2 FQNNGV. V lost 3 bases and J 1 base, leaving 2 bases between the germline ends.

The V and J genes are TRBV5-1 and TRBJ2-2; TRBD1 matches at 8 bases. The J segment lost 0 bases and the V segment lost 5 bases, leaving 6 bases of the junction unmatched. Germline CDR1 SGHRS, CDR2 YFSETQ. The CDR3 runs to 16 residues. CDR3 in DNA: TGCGCCAGCAGGGACAGGGCTTTTTCGAACACCGGGGAGCTGTTTTTT. It encodes CASRDRAFSNTGELFF.

V gene TRBV9 combines with J gene TRBJ2-2; D is possibly TRBD1 or TRBD2 (5 bases each). V shed 4 bases and J shed 0 bases, with 10 bases lying between them. The CDR3 is 15 amino acids. Germline values: CDR1 SGDLS, CDR2 YYNGEE. CDR3 nucleotides: TGTGCCAGCAGCACGGGACGGACGAACACCGGGGAGCTGTTTTTT. The encoded protein is CASSTGRTNTGELFF.

V gene TRBV27 combines with J gene TRBJ2-5, with D perhaps being TRBD1 or TRBD2 (5 bases each). CDR3 length: 17 amino acids. V lost 4 bases to trimming and J lost 9 bases, with 27 bases between them. Germline V CDR1 and CDR2: MNHEY, SMNVEV (reference sequence). CDR3 protein: CASSSRAGRTPRGPQYF. The CDR3 DNA follows: TGTGCCAGCAGTTCTCGGGCAGGGAGAACACCTCGGGGTCCCCAGTACTTC.

The CDR3 loop is CASSEWAGGSTDTQYF. The CDR3 DNA is TGTGCCAGCAGTGAATGGGCGGGGGGGAGCACAGATACGCAGTATTTT. The chain employs TRBV6-1 and TRBJ2-3; TRBD2 agrees at 9 bases. The CDR3 length is 16 residues. The J segment lost 0 bases and the V segment lost 2 bases, leaving 3 bases of the junction unmatched. Germline loops: CDR1 MNHNS, CDR2 SASEGT.

This clone is a singleton in its sample. This sequence joins TRBV4-3 and TRBJ1-5; D gene uncertain. Germline V gene sequence: CDR1 LGHNA, CDR2 YSLEER. V shed 0 bases and J shed 3 bases, with 15 bases lying between them. The CDR3 runs 17 residues. The CDR3 sequence is CASSQDWRRGVNQPQHF. In DNA form, the CDR3 reads TGCGCCAGCAGCCAAGATTGGCGCCGTGGAGTCAATCAGCCCCAGCATTTT.